This record covers a single T cell receptor (beta chain). Sequence at one end of the junction differs from germline and may be a read error. This sample was taken from a study of control samples from healthy donors and cancer patients. Germline-derived CDR1 and CDR2 are SGHVS and FQNEAQ. The CDR3 loop spans 13 amino acids. Repertoires were generated with immunoSEQ multiplex PCR, while TCRdb's copy carries only in-frame clones and drops some. This sample has about 94,000 clones, with about nine tenths found just once. The chain links TRBV7-8 to TRBJ1-2, with 11 bases lining up with TRBD1. This receptor was obtained from a woman between 18 and 29 years old in good health. The sequenced sample was blood. CDR3 residues: CASSLSGTGGVLF. CDR3 sequence (DNA): TGTGCCAGCAGCTTATCCGGGACAGGGGGTGTCCTCTTC. Combining the CDR3 with reference TRBV7-8 and TRBJ1-2 gives the whole variable domain GAGVSQSPRYKVAKRGQDVALRCDPISGHVSLFWYQQALGQGPEFLTYFQNEAQLDKSGLPSDRFFAERPEGSVSTLKIQRTQQEDSAVYLCASSLSGTGGVLFGSGTRLTVV.